Listed here is a single T cell receptor beta chain. What it recognizes is unknown. At the deep level, the assay was run. Genomic DNA per cell subset filled all wells of several immunoSEQ plates. Here immunoSEQ multiplex PCR was the method, and the copy in TCRdb shows in-frame clones only, minus some. The sample lists 2 million to 3 million clones, 90% to 95% seen once, with approximately 0.36% in the top ten. This record belongs to a study of shared clonotypes between healthy human individuals. Whole-study context: Aged between 18 and 49, the donors were two women and a few men.

V dropped 1 base and J dropped 2 bases, with 10 bases sitting between them. The CDR3 runs to 15 residues. In germline, CDR1 is LGHNA, CDR2 YNFKEQ. Points from the study as a whole: Donor clonotype sharing was expected to depend on sequencing depth.

What was sequenced was naive CD4+ T cells from PBMCs. Subset in this sample: CD45RA+ positively selected. The sequence was collected from a man between 18 and 29 years old in good health. Some clones in this sample may be carry-over from other donors' samples. This chain uses TRBV4-2 with TRBJ2-3; D call uncertain. The CDR3, as DNA: TGTGCCAGCAGCCAAGGAGGCCAGCCCACAGATACGCAGTATTTT. It codes for CASSQGGQPTDTQYF.